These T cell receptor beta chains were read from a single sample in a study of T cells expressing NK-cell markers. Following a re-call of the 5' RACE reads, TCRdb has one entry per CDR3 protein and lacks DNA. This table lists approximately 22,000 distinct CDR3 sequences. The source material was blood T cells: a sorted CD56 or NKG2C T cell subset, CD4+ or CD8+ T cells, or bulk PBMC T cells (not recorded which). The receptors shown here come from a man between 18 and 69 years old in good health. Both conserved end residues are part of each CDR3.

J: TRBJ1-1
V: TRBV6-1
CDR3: CASSRDSLNTEAFF

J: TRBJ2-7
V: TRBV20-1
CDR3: CSARLPGVGEQYF

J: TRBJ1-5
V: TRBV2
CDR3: CASSAEQGGNQPQHF

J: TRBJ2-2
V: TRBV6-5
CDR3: CASSYSVRGGGELFF

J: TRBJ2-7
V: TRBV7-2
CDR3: CASHGVAGSYEQYF

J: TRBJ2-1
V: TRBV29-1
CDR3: CSVDLSYNEQFF

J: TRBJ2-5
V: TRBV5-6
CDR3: CASSFTLAGVQETQYF

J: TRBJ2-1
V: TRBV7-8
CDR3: CASSGYQPRGEGEQFF

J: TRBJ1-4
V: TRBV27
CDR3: CASKGGNEKLFF

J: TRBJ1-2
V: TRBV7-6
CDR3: CASSLGRTGVYGYTF

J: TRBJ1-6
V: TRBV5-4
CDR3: CASSLWDTNSPLHF

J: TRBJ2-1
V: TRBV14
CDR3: CASSQGEYNEQFF

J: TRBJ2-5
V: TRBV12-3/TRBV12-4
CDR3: CAIRGLAGDEETQYF

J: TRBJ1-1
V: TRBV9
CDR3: CASSVGRVIANTEAFF

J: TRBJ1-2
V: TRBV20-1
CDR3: CSARERVNYGYTF

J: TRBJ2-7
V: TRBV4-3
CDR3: CASSRGTSGVYEQYF

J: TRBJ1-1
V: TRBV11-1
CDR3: CASSLTSSEAFF

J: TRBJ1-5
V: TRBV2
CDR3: CASAEGGMGQPQHF

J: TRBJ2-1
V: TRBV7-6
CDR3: CASSLSLNNEQFF

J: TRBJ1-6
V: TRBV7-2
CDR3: CASSLQRGALGNSPLHF

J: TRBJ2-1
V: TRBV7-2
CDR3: CASSSAQYGINNEQFF

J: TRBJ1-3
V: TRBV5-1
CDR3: CASSTTGTGSGNTIYF

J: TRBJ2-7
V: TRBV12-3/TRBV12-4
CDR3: CASSLAGAHEQYF

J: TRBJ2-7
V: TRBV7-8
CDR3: CASRNGRFSYEQYF

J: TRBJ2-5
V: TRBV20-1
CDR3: CSARWTSGGQETQYF

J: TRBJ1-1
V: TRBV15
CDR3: CATSREPVEAFF

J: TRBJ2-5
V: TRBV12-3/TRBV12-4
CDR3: CASSFGTGAQETQYF

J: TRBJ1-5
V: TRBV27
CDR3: CASSLGPYNQPQHF

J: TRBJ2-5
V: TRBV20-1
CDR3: CSAREPLAGEQTQYF

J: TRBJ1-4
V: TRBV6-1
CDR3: CASSETYNEKLFF

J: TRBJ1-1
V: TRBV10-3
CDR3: CAIRMNRGTEAFF

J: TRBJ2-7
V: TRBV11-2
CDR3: CASSLDRQGNYEQYF

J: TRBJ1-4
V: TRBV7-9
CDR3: CASSLRGDRSNEKLFF

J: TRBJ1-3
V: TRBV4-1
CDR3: CASSQGLGRSLSGNTIYF